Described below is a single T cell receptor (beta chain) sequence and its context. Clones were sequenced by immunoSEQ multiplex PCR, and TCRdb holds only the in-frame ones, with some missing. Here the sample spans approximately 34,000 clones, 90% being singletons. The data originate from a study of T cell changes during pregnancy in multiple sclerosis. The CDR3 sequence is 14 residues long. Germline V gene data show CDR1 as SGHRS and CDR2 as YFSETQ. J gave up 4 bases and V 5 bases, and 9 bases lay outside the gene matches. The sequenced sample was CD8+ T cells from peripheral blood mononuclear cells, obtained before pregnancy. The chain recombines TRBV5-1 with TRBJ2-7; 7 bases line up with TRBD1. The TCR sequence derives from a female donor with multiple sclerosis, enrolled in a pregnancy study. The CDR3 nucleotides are TGCGCCAGCAGTGCCAGGGGGTACGGGTACGAGCAGTACTTC. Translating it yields CASSARGYGYEQYF.